Sequencing of this TCR beta chain was carried out in a study of spatial heterogeneity in lung cancer. Time point of the sample: sample taken at primary tumor resection. Unsorted whole RNA samples from tumor, nontumor lung or frozen PBMC were sequenced. This clonotype rates as medium-sized. This CDR3 region has 12 residues. Per the germline V gene, CDR1 is SGHDT and CDR2 is YYEEEE. V was cut by 0 bases and J by 6 bases, with 4 bases left in between. One entry per CDR3 protein, called by TCRdb with MiXCR from the 5' RACE reads. The table records roughly 9,900 distinct CDR3 sequences, approximately 8.1% of them present only once.

The receptor comes from a male donor with early-stage non-small cell lung cancer. This chain uses TRBV5-6 with TRBJ2-4; D unresolved. The sequencing here drew on PBMCs, taken at surgery. The CDR3, as DNA: TGTGCCAGCAGCTTGGCGAGAAACATTCAGTACTTC. Protein sequence: CASSLARNIQYF. The full variable domain, rest sourced from reference TRBV5-6 and TRBJ2-4, is DAGVTQSPTHLIKTRGQQVTLRCSPKSGHDTVSWYQQALGQGPQFIFQYYEEEERQRGNFPDRFSGHQFPNYSSELNVNALLLGDSALYLCASSLARNIQYFGAGTRLSVL.